This TCR beta chain was documented in a study of T-cell reconstitution after alpha-beta-depleted transplantation in children. The V end was cut by 5 bases, the J end by 5 bases, with 7 bases between. The CDR3 has 12 residues. Unique molecular identifiers were incorporated when the TCRbeta library was constructed. TCRdb ran MiXCR on the PCR reads and lists one entry per CDR3 protein. This sample has roughly 70,000 distinct CDR3 sequences, with roughly 5% found just once. Study-level results: Reports say that about two months after transplant, the alpha-beta T cells came out of several hundred graft clones that had expanded.

In its sample, this clonotype was seen many times. Its antigen is not known. This receptor was obtained from a boy under two years old who had a stem cell transplant for acute myeloid leukemia, so the T cells may come from the graft donor. The material was PBMCs, mostly from graft donor cells, obtained 180 days after TCRalphabeta/CD19-depleted stem cell transplant. The chain combines TRBV12-3 or TRBV12-4 with TRBJ1-5, with D uncertain. In DNA form, the CDR3 reads TGTGCCAGCAGTCCCGGAGATCAGCCCCAGCATTTT. It translates to CASSPGDQPQHF.